These 20 T cell receptor beta chains came from one sample sequenced in a study of blood T cell repertoires in COVID-19. The repertoire was sequenced with immunoSEQ multiplex PCR; TCRdb's copy has only in-frame clones and lacks some. The top ten clones hold approximately 5.6% of a sample with around 100,000 clones, roughly nine tenths of them seen once. The sequencing input was peripheral blood. The receptor source for this set is a human donor in a cohort sampled during active COVID-19.

V is TRBV6-1 and J is TRBJ1-4; D remains ambiguous. CDR1 MNHNS and CDR2 SASEGT come from the germline V gene. Trimming took 2 bases from V and 3 from J, leaving 13 bases between them. The CDR3 extends over 16 amino acids. The CDR3 loop is CASSENLGRANEKLFF. In DNA form, the CDR3 reads TGTGCCAGCAGTGAAAATCTCGGGAGGGCTAATGAAAAACTGTTTTTT.

This chain links TRBV13 with TRBJ1-1; D might be TRBD1 (6 bases). The CDR3 loop spans 16 amino acids. Trimming removed 5 bases at V and 1 base at J, with 17 bases between. Germline assignment: CDR1 PRHDT and CDR2 FYEKMQ (reference sequence). CDR3 nucleotides: TGTGCCAGCAGCCACCCACCGACAGGCTCGAACACTGAAGCTTTCTTT. This codes for CASSHPPTGSNTEAFF.

This chain connects TRBV23-1 to TRBJ2-7; 11 bases match TRBD1. TRBV23-1 belongs to the ORF category, with a function that is uncertain. This CDR3 comprises 17 residues. J gave up 2 bases and V 4 bases, and 10 bases lay outside the gene matches. The CDR3 region is CASSLPERDRGTYEQYF. The CDR3, as DNA: TGCGCCAGCAGTCTTCCCGAGCGGGACAGGGGGACCTACGAGCAGTACTTC.

This chain uses TRBV2 with TRBJ2-7; 8 positions agree with TRBD1. This CDR3 comprises 13 residues. Germline CDR1 reads SNHLY; CDR2 reads FYNNEI. V lost 3 bases and J lost 5; bases outside the gene matches: 3. The CDR3 spells CASSDLQGDEQYF. Written as DNA, the CDR3 is TGTGCCAGCAGTGACTTACAGGGGGACGAGCAGTACTTC.

The chain recombines TRBV30 with TRBJ1-5; tentative D call: TRBD1 (5 bases). Per the germline V gene, CDR1 is GTSNPN and CDR2 is SVGIG (reference sequence). Trimming removed 0 bases at V and 2 bases at J, with 14 bases between. The CDR3 runs 16 residues. The CDR3 loop reads CAWSVRAGMGNQPQHF. The CDR3, as DNA: TGTGCCTGGAGTGTACGAGCAGGGATGGGCAATCAGCCCCAGCATTTT.

The chain joins TRBV29-1 to TRBJ2-1, with 7 bases that match TRBD2. CDR3 length equals 14 residues. V was pared by 4 bases and J by 5 bases, with 8 bases of the junction left unmatched. Germline loops: CDR1 SQVTM, CDR2 ANQGSEA. For the CDR3, the DNA is TGCAGCGTTGCGTCAATAGCGGGCCACAATGAGCAGTTCTTC. Translated: CSVASIAGHNEQFF.

The V gene is TRBV5-6, the J gene TRBJ2-1, with 9 bases aligning to TRBD2. Looked up from germline, CDR1 is SGHDT and CDR2 is YYEEEE. The CDR3 totals 14 residues. The trim removed 6 bases at V and 3 bases at J, leaving 4 bases unmatched. CDR3 DNA: TGTGCCAGCATGAGACTAGCGGTCTACAATGAGCAGTTCTTC. Its translation: CASMRLAVYNEQFF.

This chain uses TRBV7-9 with TRBJ1-2; the D gene is possibly TRBD1 (5 bases). CDR3 length: 13 amino acids. Trimming took 3 bases from V and 3 from J, leaving 8 bases between them. CDR1 SEHNR and CDR2 FQNEAQ come from the germline V gene (reference sequence). CDR3 sequence (DNA): TGTGCCAGCAGCTTCACGGGGGACTATGGCTACACCTTC. Translated, it gives CASSFTGDYGYTF.

The chain combines TRBV4-1 with TRBJ2-3, with TRBD2 as a possible D gene (6 bases). CDR1 is MGHRA, CDR2 YSYEKL, per germline. The V end was cut by 0 bases, the J end by 4 bases, with 23 bases between. The CDR3 sequence is 19 residues long. DNA of the CDR3: TGCGCCAGCAGCCAAGATCCACGACCTAGGTTCGGGGGAGCAGATACGCAGTATTTT. Encoded protein: CASSQDPRPRFGGADTQYF.

The genes are TRBV9 and TRBJ1-2, with D possibly being TRBD1 (5 bases). CDR1 is SGDLS and CDR2 is YYNGEE in the germline V gene. This CDR3 spans 13 amino acids. V gave up 4 bases and J gave up 7 bases, with 14 bases separating them. CDR3 sequence: CASSPSGLSGYTF. As DNA, the CDR3 is TGTGCCAGCAGCCCTTCGGGACTGTCTGGCTACACCTTC. The variable domain in full, with the rest retrieved from reference TRBV9 and TRBJ1-2, is DSGVTQTPKHLITATGQRVTLRCSPRSGDLSVYWYQQSLDQGLQFLIQYYNGEERAKGNILERFSAQQFPDLHSELNLSSLELGDSALYFCASSPSGLSGYTFGSGTRLTVV.

The J gene is TRBJ2-7, the V gene TRBV7-9, with a weak D call TRBD1 (6 bases). V was cut by 3 bases and J by 6 bases, with 18 bases left in between. This CDR3 comprises 15 residues. CDR1 is SEHNR, CDR2 FQNEAQ, per germline (reference sequence). CDR3 amino acids: CASSFRQAGVPEQYF. DNA for the CDR3: TGTGCCAGCAGCTTTCGACAGGCTGGGGTTCCCGAGCAGTACTTC.

The chain carries TRBV3-1 (or the pseudogene TRBV3-2) and TRBJ2-5; the match to TRBD2 covers 8 bases. After removal of 0 bases from V and 12 bases from J, the junction contained 15 bases not matched to a gene. The CDR3 is made up of 16 amino acids. The germline CDR1 and CDR2 sequences are LGHDT and YNNKEL (reference sequence). The CDR3 loop is CASSQDSSGGRWSKYF. The CDR3 DNA sequence: TGTGCCAGCAGCCAAGATTCCAGCGGGGGTCGCTGGTCAAAGTACTTC.

The rearrangement links TRBV6-5 to TRBJ1-1; no clear D. V was pared by 7 bases and J by 1 base, with 4 bases between. This CDR3 spans 11 amino acids. Germline CDR1 MNHEY, CDR2 SVGAGI. Here the CDR3 DNA reads TGTGCCAGCAACTCGAACACTGAAGCTTTCTTT. Translation gives CASNSNTEAFF.

V usage is TRBV4-3 and J usage is TRBJ2-7; TRBD2 agrees at 7 bases. Germline CDR1 and CDR2: LGHNA and YSLEER. The trim removed 0 bases at V and 3 bases at J, leaving 11 bases unmatched. The CDR3 spans 17 residues. The CDR3 loop reads CASSQDLVEAGHYEQYF. The CDR3 region has the DNA TGCGCCAGCAGCCAAGATTTGGTGGAAGCGGGGCACTACGAGCAGTACTTC.

The chain carries TRBV30 and TRBJ1-5; no clear D. From germline, CDR1 is GTSNPN and CDR2 SVGIG (reference sequence). The CDR3 runs to 13 residues. V was cut by 2 bases and J by 2 bases, with 7 bases left in between. CDR3 protein: CAWSLEGNQPQHF. CDR3 in DNA: TGTGCCTGGAGTTTGGAGGGCAATCAGCCCCAGCATTTT.

The CDR3 bases are TGTGCCAGCAGTTGGACGGCCAAAGCGGGGAATTCACCCCTCCACTTT. It specifies CASSWTAKAGNSPLHF. The chain links TRBV6-2 or TRBV6-3 to TRBJ1-6; D uncertain. Per germline, CDR1 MNHEY and CDR2 SVGEGT. The CDR3 has 16 residues. V shed 4 bases and J shed 7 bases, with 17 bases lying between them.

The chain has TRBV27 and TRBJ2-7, with D possibly being TRBD2 (5 bases). Germline loops: CDR1 MNHEY, CDR2 SMNVEV (reference sequence). Trimming took off 7 bases at V and 8 bases at J, with 21 bases between the two ends. The CDR3 runs to 14 residues. The DNA for the CDR3 is TGTGCCAGCACCAACCGGGGAGCCGGGGTTAAGCAGTACTTC. Translating gives CASTNRGAGVKQYF.

Only one count was recorded for this clone. This chain connects TRBV11-2 to TRBJ2-7; D uncertain. Trimming left V 4 bases short and J 2 bases short, with 6 bases between. The CDR3 is 12 residues long. Germline V gene data show CDR1 as SGHAT and CDR2 as FQNNGV. CDR3 DNA sequence: TGTGCCAGCAGCTCCTATGCCTACGAGCAGTACTTC. Encoded protein: CASSSYAYEQYF.

This clone appeared a single time. The rearrangement links TRBV30 to TRBJ1-2; maybe TRBD1 (6 bases). This CDR3 spans 14 amino acids. CDR1 and CDR2 from the germline V gene are GTSNPN and SVGIG (reference sequence). The germline V and J ends were trimmed by 1 base and 2 bases, with 11 bases remaining between them. The chain's CDR3 is CAWSGQESNYGYTF. The CDR3 DNA reads TGTGCCTGGAGTGGACAGGAGAGCAACTATGGCTACACCTTC.

The chain uses TRBV7-2 and TRBJ2-3, with 7 nucleotides matching TRBD2. Trimming removed 1 base from V and 3 bases from J; junction bases left unmatched: 7. The CDR3 contains 16 residues. Germline CDR1 and CDR2: SGHTA and FQGNSA. The CDR3 here is CASSLVPGGLTDTQYF. The CDR3 DNA follows: TGTGCCAGCAGCTTAGTCCCGGGGGGTTTGACAGATACGCAGTATTTT.